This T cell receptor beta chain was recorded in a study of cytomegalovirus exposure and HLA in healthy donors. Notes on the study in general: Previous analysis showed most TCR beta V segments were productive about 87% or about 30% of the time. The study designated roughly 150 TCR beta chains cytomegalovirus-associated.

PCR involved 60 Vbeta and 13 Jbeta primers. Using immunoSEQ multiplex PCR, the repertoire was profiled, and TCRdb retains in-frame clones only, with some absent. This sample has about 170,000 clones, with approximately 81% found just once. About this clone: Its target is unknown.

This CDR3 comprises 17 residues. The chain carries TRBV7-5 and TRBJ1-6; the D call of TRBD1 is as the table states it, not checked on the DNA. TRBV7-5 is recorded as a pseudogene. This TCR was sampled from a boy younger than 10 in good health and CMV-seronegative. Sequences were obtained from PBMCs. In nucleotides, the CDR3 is TGTGTCAGAAGCTTATACCACTGGGACAGAGATCATTCACCCCTCCACTTT. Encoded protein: CVRSLYHWDRDHSPLHF.